The 12 T cell receptor beta chains presented below share a single source sample, sequenced in a study of Ad26.COV2.S vaccination and SARS-CoV-2 variants. The treatment was: some 20 received Ad26.COV2.S at low or high dose, single or two shots; about 5 received placebo; per-sample allocation not given. Sampling took place 63 days after the first vaccine or placebo injection. Sequencing used immunoSEQ multiplex PCR; TCRdb keeps in-frame clones, though not all of them. The sample lists roughly 240,000 clones, 70% to 90% occurring once. This specimen was peripheral blood, taken in a trial of Ad26.COV2.S vaccine versus placebo. These receptors were taken from a person aged 18-60 years who received the Ad26.COV2.S COVID-19 vaccine or a placebo.

V and J are TRBV19 and TRBJ2-3; D remains unclear. CDR3 length: 15 amino acids. Germline CDR1 reads LNHDA; CDR2 reads SQIVND (reference sequence). The V end was cut by 2 bases, the J end by 2 bases, with 11 bases between. The CDR3 loop reads CASSINRGLTDTQYF. CDR3 in DNA: TGTGCCAGTAGTATAAACCGCGGCCTCACAGATACGCAGTATTTT. The full variable domain, its missing parts supplied by reference TRBV19 and TRBJ2-3, is DGGITQSPKYLFRKEGQNVTLSCEQNLNHDAMYWYRQDPGQGLRLIYYSQIVNDFQKGDIAEGYSVSREKKESFPLTVTSAQKNPTAFYLCASSINRGLTDTQYFGPGTRLTVL.

The J gene is TRBJ2-3, the V gene TRBV7-2; 8 nucleotides align to TRBD2. CDR3 size: 12 residues. Looked up from germline, CDR1 is SGHTA and CDR2 is FQGNSA. V lost 5 bases to trimming and J lost 10 bases; unmatched junction nucleotides: 5. The CDR3 loop is CASSPSGSSQYF. In DNA form, the CDR3 reads TGTGCCAGCAGCCCGAGCGGGAGTTCGCAGTATTTT.

Worth noting for this clone: An end of the junction does not agree with germline; a read error may underlie this. The chain links TRBV7-7 to TRBJ2-5; 7 bases agree with TRBD1. The CDR3 is made up of 16 amino acids. The germline CDR1 and CDR2 sequences are SSHAT and FNYEAQ (reference sequence). This CDR3 reads CASSLGDSKPWETQYF. The CDR3 DNA follows: TGTGCTAGCAGCTTGGGGGACAGTAAACCTTGGGAGACCCAGTACTTC.

The chain carries TRBV5-1 and TRBJ2-3; no definite D call. Trimming shortened V by 2 bases and J by 2 bases, and 12 bases separated the two germline ends. Germline lookup yields CDR1 SGHRS and CDR2 YFSETQ. The CDR3 length is 15 residues. The CDR3 nucleotides read TGCGCCAGCAGCTTTGCTGCCAGTAACACAGATACGCAGTATTTT. This codes for CASSFAASNTDTQYF.

The rearrangement uses TRBV6-2 or TRBV6-3 and TRBJ2-5; TRBD1 matches at 9 bases. The germline CDR1 and CDR2 sequences are MNHEY and SVGEGT. The CDR3 loop spans 17 amino acids. J lost 4 bases, V lost 1 base, and 10 bases had no gene match. The CDR3 is CASSYFPGQGKGETQYF. DNA for the CDR3: TGTGCCAGCAGTTACTTTCCGGGACAGGGCAAAGGAGAGACCCAGTACTTC.

The V gene is TRBV19, the J gene TRBJ1-5; TRBD1 agrees at 12 bases. V was clipped by 5 bases and J by 4 bases; unmatched bases: 12. The CDR3 length is 18 residues. Germline values: CDR1 LNHDA, CDR2 SQIVND (reference sequence). The CDR3 sequence: CASSPLAGQGAPNQPQHF. As DNA, the CDR3 is TGTGCCAGTAGTCCCCTGGCGGGACAGGGGGCCCCAAATCAGCCCCAGCATTTT.

This chain uses TRBV20-1 with TRBJ1-2; perhaps TRBD1 as D (5 bases). The CDR3 is 11 amino acids. Germline V CDR1 and CDR2: DFQATT, SNEGSKA (reference sequence). The CDR3 DNA sequence: TGCAGCCCCAGAGGGGACTATGGCTACACCTTC. It yields the protein CSPRGDYGYTF.

The chain is built from TRBV11-2 and TRBJ1-2; D is uncertain. Germline V gene sequence: CDR1 SGHAT, CDR2 FQNNGV. The CDR3 is 12 residues long. V dropped 1 base and J dropped 5 bases, with 5 bases sitting between them. This chain's CDR3 is CASSLGGYGYTF. CDR3 sequence (DNA): TGTGCCAGCAGCTTAGGGGGTTATGGCTACACCTTC.

The genes are TRBV6-4 and TRBJ1-6; possible D gene TRBD1, 5 bases. Germline loops: CDR1 MRHNA, CDR2 SNTAGT. CDR3 length: 14 residues. The germline V and J ends were trimmed by 2 bases and 7 bases, with 9 bases remaining between them. CDR3 nucleotides: TGTGCCAGCAGTGACCAGGGTAAAAATTCACCCCTCCACTTT. Protein: CASSDQGKNSPLHF.

This clone showed up just a few times. Different DNA sequences within this sample yield the same CDR3. The chain recombines TRBV19 with TRBJ1-1, with D unresolved. V was trimmed by 1 base and J by 1 base, leaving 4 bases between them. This CDR3 is built from 13 residues. In germline, CDR1 is LNHDA, CDR2 SQIVND (reference sequence). The CDR3 coding sequence is TGTGCCAGTAGTATAGCCGAGAACACTGAAGCTTTCTTT. Protein product: CASSIAENTEAFF.

This sequence joins TRBV24-1 and TRBJ2-5; D unclear. V was pared by 0 bases and J by 4 bases, with 8 bases between. CDR3 length: 14 amino acids. CDR1 KGHDR and CDR2 SFDVKD come from the germline V gene. The CDR3 here is CATSDLQTAETQYF. The CDR3 DNA follows: TGTGCCACCAGTGATTTGCAAACCGCAGAGACCCAGTACTTC.

The rearrangement links TRBV7-2 to TRBJ2-2, with TRBD1 as a possible D gene (5 bases). CDR3 size: 13 residues. Trimming stripped 5 bases from V and 7 bases from J, with 11 bases between. The germline V gene encodes CDR1 SGHTA and CDR2 FQGNSA. CDR3: CASSKQGHGELFF. DNA for the CDR3: TGTGCCAGCAGCAAGCAGGGCCACGGGGAGCTGTTTTTT.